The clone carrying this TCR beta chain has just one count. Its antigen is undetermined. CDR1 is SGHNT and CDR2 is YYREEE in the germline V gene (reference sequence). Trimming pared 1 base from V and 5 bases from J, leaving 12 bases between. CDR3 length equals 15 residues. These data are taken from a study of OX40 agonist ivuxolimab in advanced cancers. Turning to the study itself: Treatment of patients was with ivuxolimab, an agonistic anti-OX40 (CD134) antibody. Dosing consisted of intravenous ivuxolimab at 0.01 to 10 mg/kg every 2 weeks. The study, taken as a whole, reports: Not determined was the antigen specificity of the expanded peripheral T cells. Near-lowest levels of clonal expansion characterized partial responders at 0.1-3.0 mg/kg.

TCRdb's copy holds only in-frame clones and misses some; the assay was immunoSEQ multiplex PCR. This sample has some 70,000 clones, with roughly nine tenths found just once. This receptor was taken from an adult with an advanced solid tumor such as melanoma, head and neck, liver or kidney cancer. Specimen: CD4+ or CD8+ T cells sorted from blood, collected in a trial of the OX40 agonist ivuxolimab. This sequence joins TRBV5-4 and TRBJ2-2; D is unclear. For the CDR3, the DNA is TGTGCCAGCAGCTTGAGGTCAAGTCTGACCGGGGAGCTGTTTTTT. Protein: CASSLRSSLTGELFF.